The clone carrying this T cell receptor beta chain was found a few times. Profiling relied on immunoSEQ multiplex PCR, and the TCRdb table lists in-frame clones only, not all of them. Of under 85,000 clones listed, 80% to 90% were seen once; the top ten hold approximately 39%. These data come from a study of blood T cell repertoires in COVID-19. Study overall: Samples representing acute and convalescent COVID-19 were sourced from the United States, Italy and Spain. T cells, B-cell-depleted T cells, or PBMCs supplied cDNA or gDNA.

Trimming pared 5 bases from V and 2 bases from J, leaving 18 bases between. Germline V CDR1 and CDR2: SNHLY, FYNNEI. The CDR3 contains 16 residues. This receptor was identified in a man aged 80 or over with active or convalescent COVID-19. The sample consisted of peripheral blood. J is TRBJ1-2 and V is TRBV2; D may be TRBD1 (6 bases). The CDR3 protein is CASSPRTAPINYGYTF. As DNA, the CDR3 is TGTGCCAGCAGTCCCCGGACAGCTCCCATAAACTATGGCTACACCTTC. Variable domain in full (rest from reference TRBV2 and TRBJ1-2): EPEVTQTPSHQVTQMGQEVILRCVPISNHLYFYWYRQILGQKVEFLVSFYNNEISEKSEIFDDQFSVERPDGSNFTLKIRSTKLEDSAMYFCASSPRTAPINYGYTFGSGTRLTVV.